A single sample is the source of the 4 T cell receptor beta chains below, sequenced in a study of blood T cells in healthy people across ages. A sample-barcoded 5' primer and a J-beta primer mix were used in a second PCR of roughly 6 to 11 cycles. TCRdb called the 5' RACE reads again in MiXCR, with one record for every CDR3 protein. This table has about 1,400,000 distinct CDR3 sequences, approximately 59% appearing once. The source material was blood. The source of these receptors is a man aged 18 to 35 in good health.

The genes are TRBV12-3 or TRBV12-4 and TRBJ2-7, with D tentatively TRBD2 (7 bases). The CDR3 loop spans 15 amino acids. Trimming stripped 6 bases from V and 2 bases from J, with 17 bases between. The CDR3 region has the DNA TGTGCCAGCAGGCGGGCGGGGGCTACTCCCTACGAGCAGTACTTC. Residues: CASRRAGATPYEQYF.

The chain uses TRBV20-1 and TRBJ2-7, with 9 bases lining up with TRBD2. There are 15 residues in the CDR3. Germline assignment: CDR1 DFQATT and CDR2 SNEGSKA (reference sequence). V dropped 3 bases and J dropped 7; count of bases not matched to a gene: 13. The CDR3 DNA reads as TGCAGTGCTAGGGCGGGAGGGCCGTCCTACAATGAGCAGTACTTC. Amino acids: CSARAGGPSYNEQYF.

This clonotype was detected once. The J gene is TRBJ2-7, the V gene TRBV5-1; no definite D call. Trimming removed 2 bases at V and 4 bases at J, with 13 bases between. There are 14 residues in the CDR3. Germline CDR1 and CDR2: SGHRS and YFSETQ. The CDR3 spells CASSFETTGYEQYF. The CDR3 DNA follows: TGCGCCAGCAGCTTCGAAACGACTGGATACGAGCAGTACTTC. Full variable domain (missing parts from reference TRBV5-1 and TRBJ2-7): KAGVTQTPRYLIKTRGQQVTLSCSPISGHRSVSWYQQTPGQGLQFLFEYFSETQRNKGNFPGRFSGRQFSNSRSEMNVSTLELGDSALYLCASSFETTGYEQYFGPGTRLTVT.

The V gene is TRBV2, the J gene TRBJ2-7, with D unresolved. The CDR3 covers 14 residues. Germline V gene sequence: CDR1 SNHLY, CDR2 FYNNEI. The V and J ends lost 4 bases and 0 bases respectively, with 10 bases between them. This chain's CDR3 is CASSVGWGSYEQYF. DNA for the CDR3: TGTGCCAGCAGTGTAGGGTGGGGCTCCTACGAGCAGTACTTC.